This T cell receptor beta chain is from a study of beta chain features in type 1 diabetes. Study observations and caveats: Type 1 diabetes patients had moderately but significantly shorter TCRB CDR3s in all four CD4+ subsets.

Expressed TCRB transcripts got sequenced, as all isolated RNA was reverse transcribed. Libraries were prepared by immunoSEQ multiplex PCR; TCRdb keeps only in-frame clonotypes and omits some of them. This sample has under 400,000 clones, with roughly 12% found just once. V dropped 1 base and J dropped 4 bases, with 14 bases sitting between them. Germline CDR1 LGHNA, CDR2 YNFKEQ. The CDR3 consists of 15 residues. A remark on this clone: The antigen remains undetermined.

This TCR came from a man in his late teens or twenties in good health. The chain combines TRBV4-2 with TRBJ2-7, with D maybe TRBD1 (5 bases). What was sequenced was naive CD4+ T cells from blood. CDR3 nucleotides: TGTGCCAGCAGCCAAGCCAACTACCAGGGTTACGAGCAGTACTTC. The encoded protein is CASSQANYQGYEQYF.